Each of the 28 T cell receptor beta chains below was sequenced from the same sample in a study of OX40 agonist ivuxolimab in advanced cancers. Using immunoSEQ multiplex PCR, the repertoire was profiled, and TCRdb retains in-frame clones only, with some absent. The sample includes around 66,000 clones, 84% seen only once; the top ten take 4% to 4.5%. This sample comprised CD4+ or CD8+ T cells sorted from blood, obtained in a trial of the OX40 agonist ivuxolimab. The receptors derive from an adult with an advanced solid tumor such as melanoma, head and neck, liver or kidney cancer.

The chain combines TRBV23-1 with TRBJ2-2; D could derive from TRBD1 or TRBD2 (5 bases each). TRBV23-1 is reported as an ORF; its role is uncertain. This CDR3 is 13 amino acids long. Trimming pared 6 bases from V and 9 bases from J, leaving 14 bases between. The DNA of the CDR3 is TGCGCCAGCAGCCGGGGCTCAATGCGGGAGCTGTTTTTT. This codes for CASSRGSMRELFF.

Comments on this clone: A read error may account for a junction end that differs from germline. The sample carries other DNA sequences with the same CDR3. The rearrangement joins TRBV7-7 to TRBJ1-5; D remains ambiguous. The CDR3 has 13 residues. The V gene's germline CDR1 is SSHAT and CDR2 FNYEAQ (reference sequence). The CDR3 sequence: CASSLALGQPQHF. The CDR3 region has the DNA TGTGCTAGCAGCTTAGCGCTTGGTCAGCCCCAGCATTTT.

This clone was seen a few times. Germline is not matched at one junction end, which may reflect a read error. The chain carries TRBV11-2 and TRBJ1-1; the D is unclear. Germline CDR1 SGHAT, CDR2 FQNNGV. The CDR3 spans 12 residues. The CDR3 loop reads CASSFADTEAFF. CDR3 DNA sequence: TGTGCCAGCAGCTTTGCCGACACCGAAGCTTTCTTT.

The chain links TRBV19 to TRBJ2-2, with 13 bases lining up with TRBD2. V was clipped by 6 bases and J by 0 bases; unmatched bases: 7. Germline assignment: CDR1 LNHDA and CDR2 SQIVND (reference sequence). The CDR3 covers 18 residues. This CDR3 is CASRVRGTSGANTGELFF. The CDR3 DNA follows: TGTGCCAGTAGGGTAAGAGGGACTAGCGGGGCGAACACCGGGGAGCTGTTTTTT.

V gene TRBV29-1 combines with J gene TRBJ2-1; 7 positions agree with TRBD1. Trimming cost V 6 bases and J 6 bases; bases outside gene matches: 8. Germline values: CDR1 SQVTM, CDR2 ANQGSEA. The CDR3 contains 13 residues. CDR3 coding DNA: TGCAGCGTCAGACAGGGACCAGGCAATGAGCAGTTCTTC. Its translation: CSVRQGPGNEQFF.

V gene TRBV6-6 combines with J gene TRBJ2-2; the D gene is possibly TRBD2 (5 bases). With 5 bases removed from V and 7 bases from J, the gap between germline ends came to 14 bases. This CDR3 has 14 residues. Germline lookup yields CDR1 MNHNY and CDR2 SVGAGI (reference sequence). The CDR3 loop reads CASSPRTRGGELFF. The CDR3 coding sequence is TGTGCCAGCAGTCCCAGGACTCGGGGCGGGGAGCTGTTTTTT.

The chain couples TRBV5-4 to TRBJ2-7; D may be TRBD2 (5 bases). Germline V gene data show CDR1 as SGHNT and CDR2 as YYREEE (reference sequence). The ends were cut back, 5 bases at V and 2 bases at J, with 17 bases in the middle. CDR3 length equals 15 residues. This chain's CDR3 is CASREDSRLTYEQYF. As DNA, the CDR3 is TGTGCCAGCAGGGAGGACTCCCGCCTGACCTACGAGCAGTACTTC.

CDR3 in DNA: TGCGCCAGCAGCTTGGGTTCGGGGGCTTCCTACAATGAGCAGTTCTTC. Protein: CASSLGSGASYNEQFF. The chain employs TRBV5-1 and TRBJ2-1; D may correspond to TRBD1 or TRBD2 (6 bases each). The V gene lost 0 bases and the J gene lost 1 base, with 11 bases spanning the gap. The length of the CDR3 is 16 residues. Germline V gene data show CDR1 as SGHRS and CDR2 as YFSETQ.

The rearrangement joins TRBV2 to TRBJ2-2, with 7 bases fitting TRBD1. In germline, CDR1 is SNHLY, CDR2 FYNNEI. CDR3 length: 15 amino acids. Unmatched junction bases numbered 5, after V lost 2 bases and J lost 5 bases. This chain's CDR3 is CASSEKGARTGELFF. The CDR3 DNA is TGTGCCAGCAGTGAAAAGGGGGCACGAACCGGGGAGCTGTTTTTT.

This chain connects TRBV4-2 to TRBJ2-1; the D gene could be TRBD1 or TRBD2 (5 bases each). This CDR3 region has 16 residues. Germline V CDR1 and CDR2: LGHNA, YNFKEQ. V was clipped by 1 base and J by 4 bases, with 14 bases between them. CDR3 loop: CASSQGGSDLYNEQFF. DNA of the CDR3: TGTGCCAGCAGCCAAGGGGGCTCGGACTTGTACAATGAGCAGTTCTTC.

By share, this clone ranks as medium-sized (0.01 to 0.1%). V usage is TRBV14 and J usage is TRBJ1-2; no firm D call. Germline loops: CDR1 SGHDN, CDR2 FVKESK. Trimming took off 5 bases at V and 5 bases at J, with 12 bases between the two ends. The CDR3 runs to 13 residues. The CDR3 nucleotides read TGTGCCAGCAGCTCCGATCCGATTTATGGCTACACCTTC. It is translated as CASSSDPIYGYTF.

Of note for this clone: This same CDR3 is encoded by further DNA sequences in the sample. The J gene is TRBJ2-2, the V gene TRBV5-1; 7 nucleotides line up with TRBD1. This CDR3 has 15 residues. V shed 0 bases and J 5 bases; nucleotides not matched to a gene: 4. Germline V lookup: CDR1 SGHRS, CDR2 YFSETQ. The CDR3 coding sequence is TGCGCCAGCAGCTTGGGACAGGGCTCGACCGGGGAGCTGTTTTTT. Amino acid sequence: CASSLGQGSTGELFF.

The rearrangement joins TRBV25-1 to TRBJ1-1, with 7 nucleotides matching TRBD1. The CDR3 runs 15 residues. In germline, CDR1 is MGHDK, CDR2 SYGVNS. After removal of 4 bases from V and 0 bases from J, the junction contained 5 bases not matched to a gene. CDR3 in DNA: TGTGCCAGCAGTGGGGACAGCCACATGAACACTGAAGCTTTCTTT. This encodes CASSGDSHMNTEAFF.

CDR3 sequence reads: CASSTGQGAYGYTF. DNA for the CDR3: TGCGCCAGCAGCACTGGACAGGGCGCCTATGGCTACACCTTC. The genes are TRBV5-1 and TRBJ1-2; 8 bases are shared with TRBD1. The germline CDR1 and CDR2 sequences are SGHRS and YFSETQ. V shed 4 bases, J shed 4 bases, and the junction held 6 bases outside the gene matches. The CDR3 is made up of 14 amino acids.

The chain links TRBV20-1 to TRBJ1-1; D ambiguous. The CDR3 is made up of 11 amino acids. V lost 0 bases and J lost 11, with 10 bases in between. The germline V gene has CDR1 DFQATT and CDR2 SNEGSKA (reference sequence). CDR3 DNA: TGCAGTGCTAGAGAGGTGCGGATGGCTTTCTTT. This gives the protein CSAREVRMAFF.

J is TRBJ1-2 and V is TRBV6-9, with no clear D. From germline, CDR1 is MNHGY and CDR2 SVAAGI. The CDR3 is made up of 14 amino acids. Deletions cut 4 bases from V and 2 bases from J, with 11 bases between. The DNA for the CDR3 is TGTGCCAGCAGTTCTTACCGGGCCAACTATGGCTACACCTTC. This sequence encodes CASSSYRANYGYTF.

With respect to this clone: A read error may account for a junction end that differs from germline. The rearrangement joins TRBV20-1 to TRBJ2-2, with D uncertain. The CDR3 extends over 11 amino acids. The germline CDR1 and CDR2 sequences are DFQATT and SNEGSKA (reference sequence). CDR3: CSAGDTGELFF. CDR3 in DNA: TGCAGTGCTGGAGACACCGGGGAGCTGTTTTTT.

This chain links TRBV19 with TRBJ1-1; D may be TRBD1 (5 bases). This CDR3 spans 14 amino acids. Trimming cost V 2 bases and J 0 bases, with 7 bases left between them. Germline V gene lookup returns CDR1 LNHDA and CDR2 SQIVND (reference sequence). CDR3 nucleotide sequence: TGTGCCAGTAGTATACCGGGACTGAACACTGAAGCTTTCTTT. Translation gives CASSIPGLNTEAFF.

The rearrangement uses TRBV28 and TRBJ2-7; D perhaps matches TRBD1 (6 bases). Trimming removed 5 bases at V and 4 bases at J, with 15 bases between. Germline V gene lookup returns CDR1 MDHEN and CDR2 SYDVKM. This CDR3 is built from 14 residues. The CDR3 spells CASSITGHDYEQYF. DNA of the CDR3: TGTGCCAGCAGTATAACGGGACACGATTACGAGCAGTACTTC. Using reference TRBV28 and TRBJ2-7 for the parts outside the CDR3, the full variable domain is DVKVTQSSRYLVKRTGEKVFLECVQDMDHENMFWYRQDPGLGLRLIYFSYDVKMKEKGDIPEGYSVSREKKERFSLILESASTNQTSMYLCASSITGHDYEQYFGPGTRLTVT.

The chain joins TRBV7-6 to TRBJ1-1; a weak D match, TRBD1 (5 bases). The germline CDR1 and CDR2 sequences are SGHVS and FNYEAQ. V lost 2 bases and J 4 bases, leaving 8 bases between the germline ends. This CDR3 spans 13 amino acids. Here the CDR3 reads CASSLIGGTEAFF. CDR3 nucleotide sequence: TGTGCCAGCAGCTTAATTGGGGGCACTGAAGCTTTCTTT.

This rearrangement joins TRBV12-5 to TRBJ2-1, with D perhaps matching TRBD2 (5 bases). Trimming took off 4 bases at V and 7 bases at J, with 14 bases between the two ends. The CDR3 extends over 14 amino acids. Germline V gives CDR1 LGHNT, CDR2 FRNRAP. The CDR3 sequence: CASGYPIRGNEQFF. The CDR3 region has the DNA TGTGCTAGTGGTTACCCGATTCGGGGTAATGAGCAGTTCTTC. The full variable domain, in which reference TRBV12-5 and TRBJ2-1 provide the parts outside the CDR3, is DARVTQTPRHKVTEMGQEVTMRCQPILGHNTVFWYRQTMMQGLELLAYFRNRAPLDDSGMPKDRFSAEMPDATLATLKIQPSEPRDSAVYFCASGYPIRGNEQFFGPGTRLTVL.

This CDR3 is CASRRQSTEAFF. CDR3 coding DNA: TGTGCCAGCAGGCGACAATCCACTGAAGCTTTCTTT. The chain joins TRBV28 to TRBJ1-1; D is uncertain. Germline V lookup: CDR1 MDHEN, CDR2 SYDVKM. The CDR3 is made up of 12 amino acids. V was trimmed by 6 bases and J by 4 bases, leaving 9 bases between them.

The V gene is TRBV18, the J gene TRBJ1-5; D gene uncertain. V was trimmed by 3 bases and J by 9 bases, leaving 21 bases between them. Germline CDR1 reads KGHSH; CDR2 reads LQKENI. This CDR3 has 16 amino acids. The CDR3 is CASSPSGGSSLGPQHF. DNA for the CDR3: TGTGCCAGCTCACCTTCAGGCGGATCGTCCTTAGGGCCCCAGCATTTT.

Here the CDR3 reads CASTRGGGGTEAFF. The DNA for the CDR3 is TGTGCCAGCACCCGTGGAGGGGGCGGAACTGAAGCTTTCTTT. The J gene is TRBJ1-1, the V gene TRBV5-4, with TRBD1 matching over 7 bases. The V gene end was trimmed by 6 bases and the J gene end by 5 bases; junction bases not matched to a gene: 10. CDR3 length equals 14 residues. CDR1 and CDR2 (germline): SGHNT, YYREEE (reference sequence).

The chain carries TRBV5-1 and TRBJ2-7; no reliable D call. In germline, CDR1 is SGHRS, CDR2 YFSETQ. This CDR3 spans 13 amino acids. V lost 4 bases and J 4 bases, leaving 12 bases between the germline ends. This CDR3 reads CASSRKELYEQYF. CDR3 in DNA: TGCGCCAGCAGCCGCAAGGAGTTATACGAGCAGTACTTC.

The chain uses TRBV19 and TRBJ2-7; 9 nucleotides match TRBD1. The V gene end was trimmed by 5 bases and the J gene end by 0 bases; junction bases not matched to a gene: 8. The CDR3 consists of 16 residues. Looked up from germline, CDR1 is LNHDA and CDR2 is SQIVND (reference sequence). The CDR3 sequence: CASSDPWTGVSYEQYF. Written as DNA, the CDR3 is TGTGCCAGTAGTGACCCTTGGACAGGGGTCTCCTACGAGCAGTACTTC. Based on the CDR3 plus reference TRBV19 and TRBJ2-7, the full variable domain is DGGITQSPKYLFRKEGQNVTLSCEQNLNHDAMYWYRQDPGQGLRLIYYSQIVNDFQKGDIAEGYSVSREKKESFPLTVTSAQKNPTAFYLCASSDPWTGVSYEQYFGPGTRLTVT.

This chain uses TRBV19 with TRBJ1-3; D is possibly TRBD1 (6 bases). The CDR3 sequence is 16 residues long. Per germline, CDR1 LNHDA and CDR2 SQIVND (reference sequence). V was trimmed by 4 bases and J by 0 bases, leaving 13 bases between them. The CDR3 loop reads CASSTKQGVSGNTIYF. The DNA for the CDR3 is TGTGCCAGTAGTACCAAACAGGGAGTCTCTGGAAACACCATATATTTT.

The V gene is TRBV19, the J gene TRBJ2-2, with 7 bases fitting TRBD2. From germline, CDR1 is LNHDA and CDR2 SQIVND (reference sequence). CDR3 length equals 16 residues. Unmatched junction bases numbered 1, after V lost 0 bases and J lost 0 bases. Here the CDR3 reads CASSIETSSNTGELFF. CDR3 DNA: TGTGCCAGTAGTATAGAGACTAGCTCGAACACCGGGGAGCTGTTTTTT. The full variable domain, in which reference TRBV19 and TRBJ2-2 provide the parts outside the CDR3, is DGGITQSPKYLFRKEGQNVTLSCEQNLNHDAMYWYRQDPGQGLRLIYYSQIVNDFQKGDIAEGYSVSREKKESFPLTVTSAQKNPTAFYLCASSIETSSNTGELFFGEGSRLTVL.